This T cell receptor beta chain was identified during a study of beta chain features in type 1 diabetes (dated by TCRdb to about 2018). At the level of the whole study: Patients and healthy donors did not differ in mean age, gender distribution, total cell number or subset yield. Regulatory and stem cell-like memory subsets were obtained from only 8 patients and roughly 8 healthy donors, while naive and central memory subsets were obtained from all 30 or so donors. In the study, TCRB repertoires of sorted circulating CD4+ T cell subsets from recently diagnosed type 1 diabetes patients were compared with those of matched healthy donors. Across all samples, around 99 million sorted cells were examined, and cell number per subset correlated strongly with RNA yield.

The entire isolated RNA was reverse transcribed using the High Capacity cDNA Reverse Transcription Kit, and thus expressed TCRB transcripts were sequenced. Deep immunoSEQ sequencing was performed on naive, central memory and regulatory T cell samples, with an average of around 3.5 million total reads per sample. After sorted cells were lysed in RLT buffer, RNA was extracted with DNase-treated RNeasy Micro or Mini kits, with the choice depending on cell number. To prevent cross-contamination, every cell subset was processed on its own, while patient and healthy donor samples were processed together. The immunoSEQ multiplex PCR was used to amplify TCRB sequences from cDNA, yielding 87-bp fragments that span the CDR3 region. The amplicons were sequenced using the Illumina HiSeq platform. Turning to the authors' computational methods: Synthetic template baselines were used to correct PCR bias computationally, reads within Hamming distance 2 were collapsed together, and singletons that could not be merged were discarded. Reads were aligned to IMGT to assign V, D and J genes, CDR3 length, and insertions or deletions at six rearrangement sites. Within each subset, clonotype counts were normalized to sorted cell number, after which true diversity and Gini coefficients were computed with the tcR R package. The overlap coefficient, calculated on TCRB nucleotide sequences, was used to quantify repertoire sharing. Out-of-frame TCRB sequences from naive cells were analyzed as a proxy for the pre-selection repertoire. The source is immuneACCESS, and TCRdb retained only in-frame sequences with V and J called. Part of the clones is not carried over; for the studies checked, unresolved V genes explain less than half of this, and the remainder is unexplained. V and J calls and clone size are given by that table; D and trimming were obtained from the DNA. This sample gives about 900,000 clones in total; about 17% of them show up just once. Around 0.02% of the sample lies in the top ten.

The CDR3 runs 14 residues from the cysteine to the phenylalanine. The DNA shown is the 42-base CDR3, in frame from base 1. Via the germline V gene, CDR1 is SGHTA and CDR2 FQGNSA. V sheds 4 bases and J sheds 3 bases, leaving 12 bases between their ends. From each donor, a single peripheral blood sample of 100 to 150 mL on average was drawn into heparinised tubes. A BD FACSAria II and a panel including CD45RO, CCR7, CD25, CD127, CD95 and CD27 were used to sort naive, central memory, regulatory and stem cell-like memory CD4+ T cells. Every sorted population had a purity above 95%. PBMCs were isolated immediately by Lymphoprep density gradient centrifugation and stained directly without culture. To minimize batch effects, samples were stained and sorted in pairs, one healthy donor with one patient per experiment. The paper's findings and limits, for the study overall: Because small numbers of individuals were included in the HLA sub-analyses, any influence of HLA type on TCRB rearrangement was left unresolved. At VDJ recombination sites, patients with type 1 diabetes made fewer insertions and deleted more nucleotides, a pattern implying thymic rearrangement abnormalities. Type 1 diabetes patients showed a moderate but significant shortening of TCRB CDR3 length in all four CD4+ subsets. The naive, central memory and regulatory TCRB repertoires appeared to resemble one another more closely among patients than among healthy donors. Because cDNA was sequenced instead of genomic DNA, activated cells with high expression could be over-represented, although the groups did not differ in activation or CD3 levels. Shorter templates might be favored by PCR, yet because patient and control samples were amplified and corrected together, any such skew would affect both groups equally.

Worth noting for this clone: Its antigen is unknown. One base away there is no much larger clone; base qualities are not given. The sample contains more than one DNA sequence encoding this CDR3.

The material sequenced was naive CD4+ T cells from blood. Explained via the paper, the cell subset or site label denotes: true naive CD4+ T cells. The source of this sequence is a woman aged 18-35 years in good health. The V and J segments used are TRBV7-2 and TRBJ2-5; a tentative D match to TRBD1 spans 6 bases. Here is the DNA: TGTGCCAGCAGCTCACGACAGGCCGAAGAGACCCAGTACTTC. Protein translation: CASSSRQAEETQYF.